Sequencing of this T cell receptor (beta chain) was carried out in a study of T cell changes during pregnancy in multiple sclerosis (dated by TCRdb to about 2019). A note on the overall study: In women with multiple sclerosis, the researchers looked at how the T cell repertoire shifted as pregnancy progressed.

From its cysteine to its phenylalanine, the CDR3 spans 15 amino acids. Just CDR3 DNA is preserved here, 45 bases in frame from base 1. The germline V gene (reference sequence) supplies CDR1 MNHNY and CDR2 SVGAGI. Here V drops 5 bases and J drops 5 bases, and the junction holds 11 bases not matched to any gene. Details on this clone: Which antigen it targets is not known. No base quality information exists; no much larger clone differs at one position.

Library preparation used the immunoSEQ multiplex PCR assay. TCRdb provides this immuneACCESS table in a form limited to in-frame rearrangements. Some clones are lacking; in checked studies, under half of them reflect an unresolved V gene, and why the rest are absent is not known. This sample lists roughly 110,000 clones; under 95% were detected once. The ten largest clones take up roughly 1.6% of the sample. This sample comprised peripheral blood, obtained before pregnancy. Recombination joined TRBV6-6 with TRBJ2-7; 8 bases in between match TRBD1. The source is a female donor with multiple sclerosis, enrolled in a pregnancy study. Here is the DNA: TGTGCCAGCAGTCCAGGACAGGGTAAATCCCACGAGCAGTACTTC. It translates to CASSPGQGKSHEQYF.